The 27 T cell receptor beta chains listed next were all sequenced from one sample in a study of T cell clonotyping in hematopoietic cell transplantation. The protocol was immunoSEQ multiplex PCR, while the TCRdb copy is restricted to in-frame clones and leaves out a portion. The sample contains 4,000 to 4,500 clones, approximately 95% of which appear only once. The sequencing used PBMCs, collected 30 days after allogeneic stem cell transplant. The origin of the receptors is a male patient in his fifties who had an allogeneic stem cell transplant from a related donor, so the T cells may come from the graft donor. Some clones in this sample may be carry-over from other donors' samples.

This clone appeared once. The chain has TRBV4-1 and TRBJ1-2; 9 bases agree with TRBD1. The CDR3 length is 15 residues. From germline, CDR1 is MGHRA and CDR2 YSYEKL. The J segment lost 2 bases and the V segment lost 1 base, leaving 2 bases of the junction unmatched. The CDR3 sequence: CASSQVGTGNYGYTF. The CDR3 DNA is TGCGCCAGCAGCCAAGTGGGGACAGGGAACTATGGCTACACCTTC.

The chain employs TRBV7-3 and TRBJ2-3; D call uncertain. The germline V gene encodes CDR1 SGHTA and CDR2 FQGTGA. The CDR3 extends over 14 amino acids. Between the trimmed V and J ends, which lost 5 bases and 0 bases, there was a span of 9 bases. The CDR3 here is CASSPSTSTDTQYF. CDR3 nucleotide sequence: TGTGCCAGCAGCCCCTCGACGAGCACAGATACGCAGTATTTT. The whole variable domain, filled in from reference TRBV7-3 and TRBJ2-3, reads GAGVSQTPSNKVTEKGKYVELRCDPISGHTALYWYRQSLGQGPEFLIYFQGTGAADDSGLPNDRFFAVRPEGSVSTLKIQRTERGDSAVYLCASSPSTSTDTQYFGPGTRLTVL.

V and J are TRBV5-1 and TRBJ2-7, with D possibly TRBD1 on 7 matching bases. The V end lost 4 bases, the J end lost 3 bases, and 17 bases lay between the germline ends. This CDR3 region has 15 residues. Germline CDR1 SGHRS, CDR2 YFSETQ. This CDR3 is CASSMEGGGIYEQYF. CDR3 in DNA: TGCGCCAGCAGCATGGAAGGAGGGGGCATCTACGAGCAGTACTTC.

The sample holds one count of this clone. The CDR3 sequence: CASSVEGGAVTGNTIYF. DNA for the CDR3: TGTGCCAGCAGCGTAGAGGGAGGGGCAGTTACTGGAAACACCATATATTTT. This sequence joins TRBV9 and TRBJ1-3, with D maybe TRBD1 (5 bases). Germline CDR1 and CDR2: SGDLS and YYNGEE. V was clipped by 0 bases and J by 2 bases, with 15 bases between them. This CDR3 comprises 17 residues.

This rearrangement joins TRBV7-9 to TRBJ1-1; D is ambiguous. V was clipped by 8 bases and J by 0 bases, with 10 bases between them. The CDR3 loop spans 13 amino acids. In germline, CDR1 is SEHNR, CDR2 FQNEAQ (reference sequence). Written as DNA, the CDR3 is TGTGCCAGCGGCGCGGGCCTGAACACTGAAGCTTTCTTT. Protein: CASGAGLNTEAFF.

The genes are TRBV11-3 and TRBJ2-5; D gene unclear. Germline CDR1 reads SGHNT; CDR2 reads YENEEA. The CDR3 length is 14 residues. V gave up 2 bases and J gave up 5 bases, with 12 bases separating them. DNA for the CDR3: TGTGCCAGCAGCTTAACGCCCCCTAGGGAGACCCAGTACTTC. Protein: CASSLTPPRETQYF. The variable domain in full, with the rest retrieved from reference TRBV11-3 and TRBJ2-5, is EAGVVQSPRYKIIEKKQPVAFWCNPISGHNTLYWYLQNLGQGPELLIRYENEEAVDDSQLPKDRFSAERLKGVDSTLKIQPAELGDSAVYLCASSLTPPRETQYFGPGTRLLVL.

This chain uses TRBV6-5 with TRBJ1-2; D is unresolved. CDR1 is MNHEY and CDR2 is SVGAGI in the germline V gene. The length of the CDR3 is 14 residues. The V end was cut by 4 bases, the J end by 4 bases, with 13 bases between. For the CDR3, the DNA is TGTGCCAGCAGTTCGGACGGATCATTCTATGGCTACACCTTC. Translating it yields CASSSDGSFYGYTF.

The chain employs TRBV10-3 and TRBJ1-6; D perhaps matches TRBD1 (6 bases). Deletions cut 10 bases from V and 3 bases from J, with 13 bases between. The CDR3 length is 14 residues. Germline lookup yields CDR1 ENHRY and CDR2 SYGVKD. The CDR3 here is CATGAENYNSPLHF. The CDR3 DNA reads as TGTGCCACGGGGGCCGAAAACTATAATTCACCCCTCCACTTT.

The chain couples TRBV6-1 to TRBJ2-7; possibly TRBD1 for D (8 bases). The CDR3 is 14 residues long. The ends were cut back, 4 bases at V and 2 bases at J, with 12 bases in the middle. Germline CDR1 is MNHNS and CDR2 is SASEGT. DNA of the CDR3: TGTGCCAGCAGTGGGACAGGGACTACCTACGAGCAGTACTTC. The encoded protein is CASSGTGTTYEQYF.

V and J are TRBV4-1 and TRBJ1-2, with D possibly being TRBD1 (5 bases). Trimming cost V 3 bases and J 4 bases, with 18 bases left between them. CDR1 is MGHRA, CDR2 YSYEKL, per germline. The CDR3 is 16 amino acids. For the CDR3, the DNA is TGCGCCAGCAGCCAGGAGACCCGAGCGGGGGGCTATGGCTACACCTTC. As protein: CASSQETRAGGYGYTF.

The rearrangement uses TRBV6-5 and TRBJ2-6, with D unresolved. V dropped 4 bases and J dropped 0 bases, with 4 bases sitting between them. This CDR3 is built from 14 residues. Germline lookup yields CDR1 MNHEY and CDR2 SVGAGI. The CDR3 sequence is CASSFFSGANVLTF. The CDR3 coding sequence is TGTGCCAGCAGTTTCTTCTCTGGGGCCAACGTCCTGACTTTC.

This chain uses TRBV10-1 with TRBJ2-1, with 7 bases lining up with TRBD2. The V gene's germline CDR1 is WNHNN and CDR2 SYGVQD (reference sequence). The CDR3 covers 14 residues. With V trimmed by 5 bases and J by 4 bases, 5 bases remained unmatched. CDR3 protein: CASSLSGSYNEQFF. The DNA of the CDR3 is TGCGCCAGCAGTCTTAGCGGGTCATACAATGAGCAGTTCTTC.

J is TRBJ2-1 and V is TRBV7-3; the match to TRBD2 covers 7 bases. V lost 1 base, J lost 9 bases, and 6 bases stayed unmatched. Germline V lookup: CDR1 SGHTA, CDR2 FQGTGA. The CDR3 sequence is 14 residues long. The CDR3 loop is CASSLSYGEGEQFF. The DNA for the CDR3 is TGTGCCAGCAGCTTAAGTTACGGGGAGGGTGAGCAGTTCTTC. Based on the CDR3 plus reference TRBV7-3 and TRBJ2-1, the full variable domain is GAGVSQTPSNKVTEKGKYVELRCDPISGHTALYWYRQSLGQGPEFLIYFQGTGAADDSGLPNDRFFAVRPEGSVSTLKIQRTERGDSAVYLCASSLSYGEGEQFFGPGTRLTVL.

A single count supports this clone. The rearrangement uses TRBV11-2 and TRBJ2-2; no clear D gene. V was cut by 1 base and J by 0 bases, with 6 bases left in between. The CDR3 runs 15 residues. CDR1 is SGHAT, CDR2 FQNNGV, per germline. This CDR3 is CASSLGTANTGELFF. For the CDR3, the DNA is TGTGCCAGCAGCTTAGGAACAGCGAACACCGGGGAGCTGTTTTTT.

This chain links TRBV4-3 with TRBJ1-2; D not certain. The ends were cut back, 4 bases at V and 4 bases at J, with 13 bases in the middle. This CDR3 is 14 amino acids long. Germline V CDR1 and CDR2: LGHNA, YSLEER. The CDR3 region is CASSPQQVPYGYTF. The DNA for the CDR3 is TGCGCCAGCAGCCCCCAGCAGGTTCCCTATGGCTACACCTTC.

V and J are TRBV11-2 and TRBJ1-4; 8 bases agree with TRBD1. Germline CDR1 SGHAT, CDR2 FQNNGV. This CDR3 is built from 18 residues. The V segment lost 5 bases and the J segment 5 bases; nucleotides outside the gene matches: 16. The CDR3 DNA reads TGTGCCAGCAGCAGGACAGGGTCCCAGATCGCCCCGAATGAAAAACTGTTTTTT. Encoded protein: CASSRTGSQIAPNEKLFF.

V gene TRBV6-6 combines with J gene TRBJ2-2; perhaps TRBD1 as D (5 bases). Germline V CDR1 and CDR2: MNHNY, SVGAGI (reference sequence). This CDR3 is 15 amino acids long. Trimming stripped 6 bases from V and 2 bases from J, with 13 bases between. The CDR3 reads CASRPRQTNTGELFF. Here the CDR3 DNA reads TGTGCCAGCAGACCGAGACAGACAAACACCGGGGAGCTGTTTTTT.

The chain couples TRBV6-1 to TRBJ1-1; D call uncertain. V was pared by 7 bases and J by 5 bases, with 14 bases between. Germline V lookup: CDR1 MNHNS, CDR2 SASEGT. CDR3 length: 13 amino acids. CDR3 DNA: TGTGCCAGCATCCGGGAAGATGGAACTGAAGCTTTCTTT. It is translated as CASIREDGTEAFF.

The genes are TRBV7-3 and TRBJ2-1, with 8 positions matching TRBD1. The CDR3 runs 13 residues. V trimming: 5 bases; J trimming: 12 bases; junction bases outside the gene matches: 9. Germline loops: CDR1 SGHTA, CDR2 FQGTGA. CDR3 nucleotide sequence: TGTGCCAGCAGCCTGGACAGGGAGAGGAGGCAGTTCTTC. Protein product: CASSLDRERRQFF.

The chain combines TRBV6-6 with TRBJ2-1; D perhaps matches TRBD2 (7 bases). Germline V gene sequence: CDR1 MNHNY, CDR2 SVGAGI (reference sequence). This CDR3 contains 16 residues. Trimming left V 4 bases short and J 8 bases short, with 21 bases between. The DNA of the CDR3 is TGTGCCAGCAGTTCCACTGGGGGTAGGGGGGGGCATGAGCAGTTCTTC. Protein product: CASSSTGGRGGHEQFF.

This chain joins TRBV5-1 and TRBJ2-7; D may be TRBD1 or TRBD2 (5 bases each). V lost 3 bases, J lost 2 bases, and 9 bases lay in between. This CDR3 comprises 13 residues. Germline CDR1 and CDR2: SGHRS and YFSETQ. CDR3 in amino acids: CASSSRDAYEQYF. The CDR3, as DNA: TGCGCCAGCAGCTCCCGGGACGCCTACGAGCAGTACTTC.

The V call is TRBV6-1, the J call TRBJ2-5; D remains unclear. Trimming pared 2 bases from V and 5 bases from J, leaving 9 bases between. The germline V gene has CDR1 MNHNS and CDR2 SASEGT. The CDR3 totals 13 residues. CDR3 bases: TGTGCCAGCAGTGAATATATGGTGGAGACCCAGTACTTC. This gives the protein CASSEYMVETQYF.

This chain uses TRBV2 with TRBJ2-7; D is possibly TRBD2 (6 bases). Trimming took 8 bases from V and 0 from J, leaving 11 bases between them. This CDR3 is built from 13 residues. Germline lookup yields CDR1 SNHLY and CDR2 FYNNEI. CDR3 sequence (DNA): TGTGCCAGCGAAGGAGGGGACTCCTACGAGCAGTACTTC. Translation: CASEGGDSYEQYF.

This sequence joins TRBV19 and TRBJ2-7; possible D gene TRBD1, 6 bases. The length of the CDR3 is 13 residues. Germline-derived CDR1 and CDR2 are LNHDA and SQIVND (reference sequence). The germline V and J ends were trimmed by 5 bases and 3 bases, with 11 bases remaining between them. CDR3 DNA: TGTGCCAGTAGTCGGACAGCAAACTACGAGCAGTACTTC. Translating gives CASSRTANYEQYF.

The genes are TRBV11-3 and TRBJ2-5; D uncertain. The CDR3 length is 13 residues. Germline values: CDR1 SGHNT, CDR2 YENEEA. V was shortened by 0 bases and J by 6 bases, with 8 bases between the two germline ends. CDR3 in amino acids: CASSLDPRKTQYF. Here the CDR3 DNA reads TGTGCCAGCAGCTTAGATCCCAGGAAGACCCAGTACTTC. Based on the CDR3 plus reference TRBV11-3 and TRBJ2-5, the full variable domain is EAGVVQSPRYKIIEKKQPVAFWCNPISGHNTLYWYLQNLGQGPELLIRYENEEAVDDSQLPKDRFSAERLKGVDSTLKIQPAELGDSAVYLCASSLDPRKTQYFGPGTRLLVL.

This rearrangement joins TRBV19 to TRBJ2-3; the D is unclear. The CDR3 loop spans 15 amino acids. Germline V CDR1 and CDR2: LNHDA, SQIVND (reference sequence). Trimming left V 2 bases short and J 3 bases short, with 12 bases between. CDR3 coding DNA: TGTGCCAGTAGTATAATCTGGCAGGCGACAGATACGCAGTATTTT. Translated, it gives CASSIIWQATDTQYF.

The J gene is TRBJ2-3, the V gene TRBV18; tentative D call: TRBD1 (6 bases). The CDR3 contains 16 residues. Germline assignment: CDR1 KGHSH and CDR2 LQKENI. Deletions cut 0 bases from V and 0 bases from J, with 10 bases between. CDR3 amino acids: CASSPPRQASTDTQYF. The DNA for the CDR3 is TGTGCCAGCTCACCACCCCGACAGGCCAGCACAGATACGCAGTATTTT.